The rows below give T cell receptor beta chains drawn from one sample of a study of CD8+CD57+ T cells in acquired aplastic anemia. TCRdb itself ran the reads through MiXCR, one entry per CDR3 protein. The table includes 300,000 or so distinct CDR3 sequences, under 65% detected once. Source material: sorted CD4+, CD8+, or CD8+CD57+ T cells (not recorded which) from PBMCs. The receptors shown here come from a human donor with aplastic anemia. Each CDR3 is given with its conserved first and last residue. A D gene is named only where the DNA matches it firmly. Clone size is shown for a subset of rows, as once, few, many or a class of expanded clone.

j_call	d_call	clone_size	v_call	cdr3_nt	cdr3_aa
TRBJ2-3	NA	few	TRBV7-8	TGTGCCAGCAGCTTAGTGGGGAGGGATACGCAGTATTTT	CASSLVGRDTQYF
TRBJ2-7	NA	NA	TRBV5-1	TGCGCCAGCAGCCAAACAGTCTCCTACGAGCAGTACTTC	CASSQTVSYEQYF
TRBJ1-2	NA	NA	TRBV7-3	TGTGCCAGCAGCTTAAGCATGACAGCTAACTATGGCTACACCTTC	CASSLSMTANYGYTF
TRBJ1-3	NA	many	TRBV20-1	TGCAGTGCTAGTCGACGGAGCTCTGGAAACACCATATATTTT	CSASRRSSGNTIYF
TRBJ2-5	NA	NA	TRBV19	TGTGCCAGTACCAGAGGTCCGGGGGAGACCCAGTACTTC	CASTRGPGETQYF
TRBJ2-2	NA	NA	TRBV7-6	TGTGCCAGCAGCTTAGGCATCAGGGGGGTGAATACCGGGGAGCTGTTTTTT	CASSLGIRGVNTGELFF
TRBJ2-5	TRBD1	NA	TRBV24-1	TGTGCCACCAGTGATAAGACAGGGGAGTCGGGGCAAGAGACCCAGTACTTC	CATSDKTGESGQETQYF
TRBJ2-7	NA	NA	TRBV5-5	TGTGCCAGCAGCTTAGCAGATAGCGGAGTAAGCTACGAGCAGTACTTC	CASSLADSGVSYEQYF
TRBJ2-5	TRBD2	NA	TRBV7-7	TGTGCCAGCAGCTTCGGACTAGCGGGTCCCCAAGAGACCCAGTACTTC	CASSFGLAGPQETQYF
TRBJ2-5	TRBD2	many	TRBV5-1	TGCGCCAGCAGCTCTACAGCGGGGGGTGGTGAGACCCAGTACTTC	CASSSTAGGGETQYF
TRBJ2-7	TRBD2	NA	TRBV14	TGTGCCAGCAGCCAAGGGGCTAGCGGGTTCTACGAGCAGTACTTC	CASSQGASGFYEQYF
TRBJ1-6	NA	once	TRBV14	TGTGCCAGCAGCCACAGCACTAGCTCCTATAATTCACCCCTCCACTTT	CASSHSTSSYNSPLHF
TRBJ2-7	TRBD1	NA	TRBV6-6	TGCGCCAGCAGTTGGGACAGGGAGAATTCCCACGAGCAGTACTTC	CASSWDRENSHEQYF
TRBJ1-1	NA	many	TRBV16	TGTGCCAGCAGCCAATCGGCAGGGACTGAAGCTTTCTTT	CASSQSAGTEAFF
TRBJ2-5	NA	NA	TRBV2	TGTGCCAGCAGGGGACGGACCTTACAGTACTTC	CASRGRTLQYF
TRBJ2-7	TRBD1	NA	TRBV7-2	TGTGCCAGCAGCAACCGACAGGGGGCGCGGGAGCAGTACTTC	CASSNRQGAREQYF
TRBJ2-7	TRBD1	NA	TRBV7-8	TGTGCCAGCAGCTTAAGAGGACAGGGGGAGGGATTCTACGAGCAGTACTTC	CASSLRGQGEGFYEQYF
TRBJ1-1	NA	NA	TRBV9	TGTGCCAGCAGCGCCCAGGGCAGGATGAACACTGAAGCTTTCTTT	CASSAQGRMNTEAFF
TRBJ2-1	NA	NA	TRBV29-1	TGCAGCTTGCAGGGGGAGGGCCCCGGAGATGAGCAGTTCTTC	CSLQGEGPGDEQFF
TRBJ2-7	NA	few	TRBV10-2	TGCGCCAGCGGACCGGGCCTTGGCCCCTACGAGCAGTACTTC	CASGPGLGPYEQYF
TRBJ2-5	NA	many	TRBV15	TGTGCCACCAGCAGAGATCGCCAAGAGACCCAGTACTTC	CATSRDRQETQYF
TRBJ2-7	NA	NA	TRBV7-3	TGTGCCAGTCGGCCGGGGGGCGCGAGCTCCTACGAGCAGTACTTC	CASRPGGASSYEQYF
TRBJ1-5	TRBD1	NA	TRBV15	TGTGCCACCAGTGAAACCGGGACAGGGGGTCAGCCCCAGCATTTT	CATSETGTGGQPQHF
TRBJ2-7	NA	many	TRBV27	TGTGCCAGCAGTCTATCAGCCTCCGGGACCGGCTCCTACGAGCAGTACTTC	CASSLSASGTGSYEQYF
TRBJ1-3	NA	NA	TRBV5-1	TGCGCCAGCCAGCCGGGGCATGGAAACACCATATATTTT	CASQPGHGNTIYF
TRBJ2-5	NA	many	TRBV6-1	TGTGCCAGCAGAGCGACAGGTCCTCAAGAGACCCAGTACTTC	CASRATGPQETQYF
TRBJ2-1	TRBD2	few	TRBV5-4	TGTGCCAGCAGCTTTGGGCTAGCGGGGATCAATGAGCAGTTCTTC	CASSFGLAGINEQFF
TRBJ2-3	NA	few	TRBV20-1	TGCAGTGCTATTCGGGGTAGCACAGATACGCAGTATTTT	CSAIRGSTDTQYF
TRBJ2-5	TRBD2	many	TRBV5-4	TGTGCCAGCAGCCGGCGGGGACTAGCGGGGGGCACCCAAGAGACCCAGTACTTC	CASSRRGLAGGTQETQYF
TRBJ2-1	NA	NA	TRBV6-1	TGTGCCAGCGTTAATACAGGGTTGAACAATGAGCAGTTCTTC	CASVNTGLNNEQFF
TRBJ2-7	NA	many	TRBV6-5	TGTGCCAGCAGGTCTTACAGGGTCCACAGCTACGAGCAGTACTTC	CASRSYRVHSYEQYF
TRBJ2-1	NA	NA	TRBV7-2	TGTGCCAGCAGCTTGGGGGGGGCCGGGTCAAATGAGCAGTTCTTC	CASSLGGAGSNEQFF
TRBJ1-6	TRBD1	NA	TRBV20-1	TGCAGTGCCAGGGACAGGGGAGGTTCACCCCTCCACTTT	CSARDRGGSPLHF
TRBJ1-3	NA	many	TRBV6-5	TGTGCCAGCAGCCAACATCGACAGATCCCAGGAAACACCATATATTTT	CASSQHRQIPGNTIYF
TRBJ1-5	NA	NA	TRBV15	TGTGCCACCAGCAGAGAGCCCGGCCAGCCCCAGCATTTT	CATSREPGQPQHF
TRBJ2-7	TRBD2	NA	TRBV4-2	TGTGCCAGCAGCCGCCGGGAGGGGCGGGAGGACGAGCAGTACTTC	CASSRREGREDEQYF
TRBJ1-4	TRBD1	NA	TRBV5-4	TGTACCAGCAGCTTGACAGGGGCTGCGAGTGGAAAACTGTTTTTT	CTSSLTGAASGKLFF
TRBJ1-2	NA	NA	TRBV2	TGTGCCAGCAGTGCGGGACCCACGACTATCTATGGCTACACCTTC	CASSAGPTTIYGYTF
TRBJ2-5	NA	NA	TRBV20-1	TGCAGTGCTAGAGTTGGAGGGGTACAAGAGACCCAGTACTTC	CSARVGGVQETQYF
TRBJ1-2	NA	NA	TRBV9	TGTGCCAGCAGCGCCGGGACACCCACCAGTGGCTACACCTTC	CASSAGTPTSGYTF
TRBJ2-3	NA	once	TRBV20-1	TGCAGTGCTAGATTTGAGGCAGATACGCAGTATTTT	CSARFEADTQYF
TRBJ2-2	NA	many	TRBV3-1	TGTGCCAGCAGCCAAGGTCCCGGGGAGCTGTTTTTT	CASSQGPGELFF
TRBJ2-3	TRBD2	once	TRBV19	TGTGCCAGTAAGAGGGCTAGCGGATCTAGCACAGATACGCAGTATTTT	CASKRASGSSTDTQYF
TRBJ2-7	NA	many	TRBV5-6	TGTGCCAGCAGCTTCAGGCGCGAGCAGTACTTC	CASSFRREQYF
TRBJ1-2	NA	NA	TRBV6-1	TGTGCCAGCAGTGAATACCTAACCAGGGACTATGGCTACACCTTC	CASSEYLTRDYGYTF
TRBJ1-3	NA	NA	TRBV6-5	TGTGCCAGCAGTTACTCGATATATTTT	CASSYSIYF
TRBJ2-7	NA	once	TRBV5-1	TGCGCCAGCAGCTTGTGGGACGGGGTCTACGAGCAGTACTTC	CASSLWDGVYEQYF
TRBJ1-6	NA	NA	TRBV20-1	TGCAGTGCTATTATGGGGGCGGACGCCTCCTATAACTCACCCCTCCACTTT	CSAIMGADASYNSPLHF
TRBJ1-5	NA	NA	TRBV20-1	TGCAGTGCGAAGAAGCAGCCCCAGCATTTT	CSAKKQPQHF
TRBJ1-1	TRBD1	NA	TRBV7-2	TGTGCCAGCAGCAGGGAGGGACAGGGTAACACTAAAGCTTTCTTT	CASSREGQGNTKAFF
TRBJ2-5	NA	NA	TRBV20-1	TGCAGTGCTCCGGAGGTTTTCCAAGAGACCCAGTACTTC	CSAPEVFQETQYF
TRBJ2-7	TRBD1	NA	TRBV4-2	TGTGCCTCCAGCGGGGACAGGGAATCGGGCGAGCAGTACTTC	CASSGDRESGEQYF
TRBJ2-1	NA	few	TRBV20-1	TGCAGTGCTAGCCTCCCGGGCTCCTACAATGAGCAGTTCTTC	CSASLPGSYNEQFF
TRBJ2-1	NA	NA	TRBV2	TGTGCCAGCAGTGTTAGGTCAACCTACAATGAGCAGTTCTTC	CASSVRSTYNEQFF
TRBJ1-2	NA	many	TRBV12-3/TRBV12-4	TGTGCCAGCAGTTTAAACGGAAACTATGGCTACACCTTC	CASSLNGNYGYTF
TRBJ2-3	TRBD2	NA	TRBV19	TGTGCCAGTAAGAGTAGCGGGAGGGCCCGTGGGGATACGCAGTATTTT	CASKSSGRARGDTQYF
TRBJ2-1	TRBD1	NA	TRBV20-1	TGCAGTGCTCATACAGGGGATGTCGCGCGGGAGCAGTTCTTC	CSAHTGDVAREQFF
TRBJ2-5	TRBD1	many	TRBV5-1	TGCGCCAGCAGCTCCGCCGGGACAGGGGGAGAGACCCAGTACTTC	CASSSAGTGGETQYF
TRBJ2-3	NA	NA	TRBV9	TGTGCCAGCAGCGTAGAACAGCACACAGATACGCAGTATTTT	CASSVEQHTDTQYF
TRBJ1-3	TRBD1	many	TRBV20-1	TGCAGTGCTAGACCCCTGGACAGGGTAACGAACACCATATATTTT	CSARPLDRVTNTIYF